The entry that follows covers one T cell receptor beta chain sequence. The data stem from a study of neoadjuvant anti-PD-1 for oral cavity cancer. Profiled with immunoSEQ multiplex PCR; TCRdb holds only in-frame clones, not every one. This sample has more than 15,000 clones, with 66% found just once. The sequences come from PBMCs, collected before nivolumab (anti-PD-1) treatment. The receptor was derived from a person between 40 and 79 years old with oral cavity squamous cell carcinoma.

CDR3 sequence: CASSLESTGVFYGYTF. CDR3 bases: TGCGCCAGCAGCTTGGAATCCACAGGGGTCTTCTATGGCTACACCTTC. This chain connects TRBV5-1 to TRBJ1-2; 7 bases fit TRBD1. The germline CDR1 and CDR2 sequences are SGHRS and YFSETQ. The length of the CDR3 is 16 residues. The J segment lost 4 bases and the V segment lost 0 bases, leaving 9 bases of the junction unmatched.